This T cell receptor (beta chain) is from a study of response to subunit inactivated influenza vaccine. Broader study findings: Authors suggested few new T cells are recruited by each seasonal influenza vaccination.

The table lists this clonotype with a few counts. The antigen is undetermined. TCRdb used MiXCR to reprocess the RT-PCR reads, holding one entry per CDR3 protein. This table holds 500,000 to 600,000 distinct CDR3 sequences, around 13% found once. V was cut by 2 bases and J by 0 bases, with 11 bases left in between. Germline V gene sequence: CDR1 KGHSH, CDR2 LQKENI. The CDR3 is made up of 16 amino acids. The TCR originated in a man aged 45-60 years who received an inactivated influenza vaccine. Sequenced here: PBMCs from blood, sampled 12 days after vaccination. The V and J genes are TRBV18 and TRBJ1-3; D might be TRBD1 (5 bases). CDR3 DNA sequence: TGTGCCAGCTCACCAGCGAAGGGGAGCTCTGGAAACACCATATATTTT. The encoded protein is CASSPAKGSSGNTIYF.